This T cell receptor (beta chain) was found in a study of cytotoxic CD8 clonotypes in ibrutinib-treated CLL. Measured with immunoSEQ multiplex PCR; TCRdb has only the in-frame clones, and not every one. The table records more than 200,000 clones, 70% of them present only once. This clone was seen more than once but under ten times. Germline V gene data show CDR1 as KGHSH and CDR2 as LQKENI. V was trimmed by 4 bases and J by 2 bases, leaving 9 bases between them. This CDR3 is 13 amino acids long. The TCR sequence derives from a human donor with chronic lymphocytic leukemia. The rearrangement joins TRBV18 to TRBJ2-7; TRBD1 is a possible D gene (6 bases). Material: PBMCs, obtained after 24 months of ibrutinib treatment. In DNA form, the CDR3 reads TGTGCCAGCTCACTCGACAGGACCTACGAGCAGTACTTC. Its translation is CASSLDRTYEQYF.